One sample yielded the 9 T cell receptor beta chains listed below, sequenced in a study of identical twins. TCRdb used MiXCR to reprocess the 5' RACE reads, holding one entry per CDR3 protein. The repertoire consists of around 570,000 distinct CDR3 sequences, with 9.6% occurring once and the leading ten covering 2.5% to 3.5%. A further study also used this sample, focusing on yellow fever vaccine responses in identical twins.

Input material: PBMCs. Every receptor here comes from a woman between 18 and 29 years old in good health.

This clonotype was counted a few times. The V and J genes are TRBV3-1 and TRBJ2-1; D remains ambiguous. The CDR3 totals 14 residues. The germline V gene encodes CDR1 LGHDT and CDR2 YNNKEL (reference sequence). Trimming shortened V by 2 bases and J by 9 bases, and 14 bases separated the two germline ends. The CDR3 sequence: CASSQPGPAGEQFF. For the CDR3, the DNA is TGTGCCAGCAGCCAACCCGGCCCGGCAGGTGAGCAGTTCTTC.

The CDR3 DNA reads TGTGCCAGCTCACCAGGGACTAGCGTCTACGAGCAGTACTTC. Amino acids: CASSPGTSVYEQYF. The chain links TRBV18 to TRBJ2-7; 10 bases fit TRBD2. CDR1 KGHSH and CDR2 LQKENI come from the germline V gene. The CDR3 covers 14 residues. Trimming took 2 bases from V and 3 from J; bases not matched to a gene: 1. Using reference TRBV18 and TRBJ2-7 for the parts outside the CDR3, the full variable domain is NAGVMQNPRHLVRRRGQEARLRCSPMKGHSHVYWYRQLPEEGLKFMVYLQKENIIDESGMPKERFSAEFPKEGPSILRIQQVVRGDSAAYFCASSPGTSVYEQYFGPGTRLTVT.

This clonotype was counted at least ten times. This chain connects TRBV5-1 to TRBJ1-4; unclear D gene. Germline V gives CDR1 SGHRS, CDR2 YFSETQ. The CDR3 loop spans 16 amino acids. V was clipped by 6 bases and J by 0 bases, with 15 bases between them. The CDR3 sequence: CASTLAPGATNEKLFF. CDR3 coding DNA: TGCGCCAGCACTCTCGCCCCCGGTGCAACTAATGAAAAACTGTTTTTT.

Ten or more counts support this clonotype. This sequence joins TRBV6-1 and TRBJ2-3, with 8 bases lining up with TRBD2. The CDR3 has 16 residues. The germline V gene encodes CDR1 MNHNS and CDR2 SASEGT. Trimming took 6 bases from V and 5 from J; bases not matched to a gene: 13. CDR3 protein: CASRTLGTSGLDTQYF. CDR3 coding DNA: TGTGCCAGCAGAACCCTTGGGACTAGTGGATTAGATACGCAGTATTTT.

This clonotype was recorded at least ten times. The chain uses TRBV29-1 and TRBJ2-1, with TRBD1 matching 7 bases. Germline lookup yields CDR1 SQVTM and CDR2 ANQGSEA. With V trimmed by 3 bases and J by 2 bases, 7 bases remained unmatched. The CDR3 has 15 amino acids. The CDR3 DNA follows: TGCAGCGTTGAGGGAGACAGGGACCCCTACAATGAGCAGTTCTTC. Residues: CSVEGDRDPYNEQFF.

The rearrangement uses TRBV12-3 or TRBV12-4 and TRBJ2-7, with 8 bases aligning to TRBD1. V lost 4 bases to trimming and J lost 5 bases; unmatched junction nucleotides: 4. The CDR3 totals 13 residues. CDR3 sequence reads: CASSSSGGNEQYF. The CDR3 DNA is TGTGCCAGCAGTTCCTCAGGGGGCAACGAGCAGTACTTC.

This clonotype has ten or more counts. The V gene is TRBV7-6, the J gene TRBJ2-3; D may be TRBD1 or TRBD2 (7 bases each). Deletions cut 7 bases from V and 3 bases from J, with 20 bases between. Germline V gene data show CDR1 as SGHVS and CDR2 as FNYEAQ. The CDR3 loop spans 16 amino acids. This chain's CDR3 is CASKRGRGGDTDTQYF. Here the CDR3 DNA reads TGTGCCAGCAAAAGAGGCAGGGGGGGTGATACAGATACGCAGTATTTT. The variable domain in full, completed from reference TRBV7-6 and TRBJ2-3, reads GAGVSQSPRYKVTKRGQDVALRCDPISGHVSLYWYRQALGQGPEFLTYFNYEAQQDKSGLPNDRFSAERPEGSISTLTIQRTEQRDSAMYRCASKRGRGGDTDTQYFGPGTRLTVL.

This clonotype was detected many times. The V gene is TRBV5-4, the J gene TRBJ1-1; a possible D gene is TRBD1 (6 bases). The CDR3 is 14 amino acids. Germline V gene sequence: CDR1 SGHNT, CDR2 YYREEE (reference sequence). Trimming removed 4 bases at V and 3 bases at J, with 13 bases between. CDR3 protein: CASSPGGGYTEAFF. CDR3 DNA sequence: TGTGCCAGCAGCCCCGGAGGGGGTTACACTGAAGCTTTCTTT.

This clonotype was seen ten or more times. The CDR3 coding sequence is TGCAGCGCCGGACGGGGGGGGAAGGAGACCCAGTACTTC. It encodes CSAGRGGKETQYF. The V and J genes are TRBV29-1 and TRBJ2-5; the match to TRBD2 covers 8 bases. The length of the CDR3 is 13 residues. Germline trimming cut 7 bases from V and 5 bases from J; bases unmatched to any gene: 9. The germline V gene has CDR1 SQVTM and CDR2 ANQGSEA.